This T cell receptor beta chain stems from a study of identical twins (dated by TCRdb to 2016 to 2017). About the study as a whole: The study deep-sequenced TCR alpha and beta repertoires from monozygotic twins, unrelated adults of various ages and cord blood to test whether fetal clonotypes persist. To rule out contamination, the twin experiments were replicated at different times with different library preparation protocols. General findings and caveats noted by the study authors: Fewer insertions were carried by abundant cord blood beta clonotypes; a weaker similar trend was observed in young adult naive repertoires, while no such trend was observed in memory repertoires. A weaker excess of twin sharing was found in beta out-of-frame sequences because the signal-to-noise ratio was lowered by fewer shared sequences. In monozygotic twins, recombination models systematically underestimated out-of-frame TCR alpha sharing, but the models matched the sharing seen between unrelated individuals. Out-of-frame TCR alpha sequences shared between twins showed an excess of low generation-probability sequences compared with coincidental sharing between unrelated individuals. Invariant T cells such as MAIT and iNKT could partly confound zero-insertion analyses, although diverse VJ usage argued against such confounding for most clonotypes. Because the same donors could not be followed over many years, the conclusions depended on cross-sectional statistical analysis.

Library preparation used 5' RACE. The listed sequencing device is Illumina HiSeq 2000. A universal primer binding site was introduced by template switching, and a unique molecular identifier was present in the final cDNA, enabling accurate counting of TCR cDNA molecules. First-strand cDNA for TCR alpha and beta chains was synthesized from specific primers in the conserved constant-segment region. Each cDNA library was double barcoded, with a SMART-Mk sample barcode plus Illumina barcodes, to control for contamination. TruSeq adapter sequences and Illumina sample barcodes were added in two successive PCR steps. The TCR alpha and beta cDNA libraries were sequenced on the Illumina HiSeq platform using custom primers. The original pipeline was this. MiGEC was used to process raw reads and extract unique molecular identifiers, and MiXCR was used to find CDR3 positions. For each individual, recombination models were inferred using an EM algorithm with the repgenHMM and IGoR tools. Shared clonotype analysis was performed with the tcR package in R, normalizing sharing by the product of cloneset sizes. To study raw recombination without the effects of thymic and clonal selection, out-of-frame nonproductive sequences were analyzed. TCRdb's own reprocessing of the public reads used fastp at Q25 and MiXCR and kept productive beta chains. Each entry is one CDR3 protein sequence, shown with its most common DNA and genes. The V and J calls come from TCRdb's annotation, not from the publication. This sample comprises some 320,000 distinct CDR3 sequences, roughly an eighth of them detected only once. The top ten clones comprise more than 6% of the sample.

Every donor was a healthy Caucasian. Three pairs of female monozygotic twins, all aged roughly 18 to 30 years, were included in the twin cohort. Positive isolation kits from Invitrogen were used to isolate CD4+ and CD8+ T cell populations. Note on this clonotype: No antigen is known for it. No clone much larger than this one lies a single base away; base qualities are absent.

These data were also filed under a second study, of yellow fever vaccine responses in identical twins. As that second paper reports: The authors reported that the T cell response to vaccination in identical twins appeared partly convergent and partly personalized. In the study, vaccine-responding T cell clones were precisely tracked in identical twins.

The source is a woman aged 18-30 years in good health. Sequences were obtained from CD8+ T cells sorted from blood.

The CDR3 protein is CASSLHPPWTGFQETQYF. The DNA reads TGTGCCAGCAGCTTACACCCCCCTTGGACAGGTTTCCAAGAGACCCAGTACTTC. The receptor chain draws on TRBV11-1 and TRBJ2-5, and TRBD1 matches 7 of the central bases. CDR3 length: 18 amino acids, cysteine to phenylalanine. This entry keeps only the CDR3 DNA: 54 bases, framed from base 1. Germline trimming: 2 bases from V, 1 base from J; junction bases outside gene matches: 13. Reading the germline V gene (reference sequence) gives CDR1 SGHAT and CDR2 FQDESV.